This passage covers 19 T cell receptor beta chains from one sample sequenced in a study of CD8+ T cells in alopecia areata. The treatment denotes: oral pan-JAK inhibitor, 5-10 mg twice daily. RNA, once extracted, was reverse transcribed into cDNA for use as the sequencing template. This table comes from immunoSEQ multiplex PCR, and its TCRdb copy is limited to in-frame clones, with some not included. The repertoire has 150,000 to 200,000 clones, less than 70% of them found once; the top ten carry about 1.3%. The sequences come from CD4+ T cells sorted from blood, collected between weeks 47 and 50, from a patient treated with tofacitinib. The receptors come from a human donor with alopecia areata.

CDR3 residues: CASSLVRRGPGELFF. CDR3 in DNA: TGCGCCAGCAGCTTGGTGCGGCGAGGGCCCGGGGAGCTGTTTTTT. The V call is TRBV5-1, the J call TRBJ2-2; possibly TRBD2 for D (5 bases). Trimming took 0 bases from V and 6 from J, leaving 12 bases between them. The CDR3 consists of 15 residues. CDR1 is SGHRS, CDR2 YFSETQ, per germline.

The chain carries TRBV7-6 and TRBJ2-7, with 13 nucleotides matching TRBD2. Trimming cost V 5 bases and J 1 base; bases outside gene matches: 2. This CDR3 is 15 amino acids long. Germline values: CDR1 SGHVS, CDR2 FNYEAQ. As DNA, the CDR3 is TGTGCCAGCAGCCCGACTAGCGGGGGGTCCTACGAGCAGTACTTC. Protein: CASSPTSGGSYEQYF.

Here the CDR3 DNA reads TGTGCCTGGAGTGTACGGTCAAAGGAACCCTACGAGCAGTACTTC. It specifies CAWSVRSKEPYEQYF. The rearrangement uses TRBV30 and TRBJ2-7; D is unclear. The CDR3 consists of 15 residues. Germline V gives CDR1 GTSNPN, CDR2 SVGIG (reference sequence). Trimming took 0 bases from V and 2 from J, leaving 14 bases between them. The full variable domain, with the rest looked up from reference TRBV30 and TRBJ2-7, is SQTIHQWPATLVQPVGSPLSLECTVEGTSNPNLYWYRQAAGRGLQLLFYSVGIGQISSEVPQNLSASRPQDRQFILSSKKLLLSDSGFYLCAWSVRSKEPYEQYFGPGTRLTVT.

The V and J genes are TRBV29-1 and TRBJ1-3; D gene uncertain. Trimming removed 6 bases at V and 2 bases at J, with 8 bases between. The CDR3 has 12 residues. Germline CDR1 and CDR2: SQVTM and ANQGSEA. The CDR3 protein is CSVLKTGNTIYF. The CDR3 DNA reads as TGCAGCGTACTCAAGACTGGAAACACCATATATTTT.

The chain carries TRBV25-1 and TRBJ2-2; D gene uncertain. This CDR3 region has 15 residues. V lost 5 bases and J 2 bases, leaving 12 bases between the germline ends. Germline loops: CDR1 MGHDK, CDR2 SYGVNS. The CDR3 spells CASSPWASNTGELFF. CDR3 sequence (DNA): TGTGCCAGCAGTCCCTGGGCCTCTAACACCGGGGAGCTGTTTTTT.

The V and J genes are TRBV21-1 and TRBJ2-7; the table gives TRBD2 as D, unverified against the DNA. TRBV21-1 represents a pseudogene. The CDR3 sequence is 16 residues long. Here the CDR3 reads CASPTHDSGVPYEQYF. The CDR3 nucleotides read TGTGCCAGCCCAACCCATGACAGCGGGGTCCCCTACGAGCAGTACTTC.

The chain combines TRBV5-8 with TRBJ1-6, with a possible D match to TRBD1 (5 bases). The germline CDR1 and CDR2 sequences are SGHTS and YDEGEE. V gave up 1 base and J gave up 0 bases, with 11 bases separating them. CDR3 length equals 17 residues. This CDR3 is CASSLWTTSSYNSPLHF. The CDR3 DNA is TGTGCCAGCAGCTTGTGGACAACGAGCTCCTATAATTCACCCCTCCACTTT.

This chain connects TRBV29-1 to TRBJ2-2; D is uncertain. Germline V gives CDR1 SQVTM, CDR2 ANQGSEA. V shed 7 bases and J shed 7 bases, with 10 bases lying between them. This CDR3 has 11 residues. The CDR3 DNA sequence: TGCAGCGCCACCCGGAACGGGGAGCTGTTTTTT. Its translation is CSATRNGELFF.

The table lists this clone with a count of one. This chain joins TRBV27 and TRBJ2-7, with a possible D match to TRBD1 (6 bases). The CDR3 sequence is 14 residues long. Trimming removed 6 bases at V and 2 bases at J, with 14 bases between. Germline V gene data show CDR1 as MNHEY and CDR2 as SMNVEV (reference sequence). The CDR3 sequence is CASSRDTDPYEQYF. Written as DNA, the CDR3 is TGTGCCAGCAGCCGGGACACCGATCCCTACGAGCAGTACTTC.

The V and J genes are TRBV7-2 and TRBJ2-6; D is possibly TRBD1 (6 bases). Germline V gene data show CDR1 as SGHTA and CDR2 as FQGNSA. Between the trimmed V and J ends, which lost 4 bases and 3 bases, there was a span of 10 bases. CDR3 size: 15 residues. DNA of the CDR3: TGTGCCAGCAGCTCACAGGGTCTTGGGGCCAACGTCCTGACTTTC. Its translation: CASSSQGLGANVLTF. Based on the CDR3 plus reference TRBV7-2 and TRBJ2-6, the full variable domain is GAGVSQSPSNKVTEKGKDVELRCDPISGHTALYWYRQSLGQGLEFLIYFQGNSAPDKSGLPSDRFSAERTGGSVSTLTIQRTQQEDSAVYLCASSSQGLGANVLTFGAGSRLTVL.

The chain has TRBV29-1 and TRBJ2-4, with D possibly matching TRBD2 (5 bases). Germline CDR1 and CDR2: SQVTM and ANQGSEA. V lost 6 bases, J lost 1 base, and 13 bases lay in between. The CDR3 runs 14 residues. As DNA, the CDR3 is TGCAGCGTAGGAGGACTCTTGGCCAAAAACATTCAGTACTTC. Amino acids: CSVGGLLAKNIQYF.

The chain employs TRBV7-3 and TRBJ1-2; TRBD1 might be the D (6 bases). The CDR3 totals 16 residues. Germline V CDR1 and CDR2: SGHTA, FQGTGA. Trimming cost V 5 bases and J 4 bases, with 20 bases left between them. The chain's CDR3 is CASSQDGQTSSYGYTF. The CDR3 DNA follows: TGTGCCAGCAGCCAGGACGGACAGACCAGCTCCTATGGCTACACCTTC.

The CDR3 sequence is CASSQGATGTGPEKLFF. The CDR3 DNA sequence: TGCGCCAGCAGCCAAGGAGCAACCGGGACAGGCCCTGAAAAACTGTTTTTT. The gene calls are TRBV4-1 and TRBJ1-4, with TRBD1 matching over 8 bases. The CDR3 covers 17 residues. In germline, CDR1 is MGHRA, CDR2 YSYEKL. Trimming took 1 base from V and 7 from J; bases not matched to a gene: 11.

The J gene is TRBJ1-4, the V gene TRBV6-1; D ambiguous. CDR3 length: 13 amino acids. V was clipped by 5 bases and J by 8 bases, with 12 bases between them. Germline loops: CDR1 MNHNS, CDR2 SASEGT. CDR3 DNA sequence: TGTGCCAGCAGTATATCTGCAAGGGAAAAACTGTTTTTT. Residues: CASSISAREKLFF.

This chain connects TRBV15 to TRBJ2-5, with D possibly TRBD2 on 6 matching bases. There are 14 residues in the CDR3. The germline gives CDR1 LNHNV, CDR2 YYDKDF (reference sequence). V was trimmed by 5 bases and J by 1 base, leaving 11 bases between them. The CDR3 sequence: CATSETRGQETQYF. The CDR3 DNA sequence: TGTGCCACCAGCGAGACTAGAGGCCAAGAGACCCAGTACTTC.

The CDR3 loop reads CASYGGGTQYF. For the CDR3, the DNA is TGTGCCAGCTATGGCGGGGGGACCCAGTACTTC. This chain connects TRBV2 to TRBJ2-5, with 7 nucleotides matching TRBD2. The CDR3 length is 11 residues. In germline, CDR1 is SNHLY, CDR2 FYNNEI. V lost 8 bases, J lost 7 bases, and 4 bases stayed unmatched.

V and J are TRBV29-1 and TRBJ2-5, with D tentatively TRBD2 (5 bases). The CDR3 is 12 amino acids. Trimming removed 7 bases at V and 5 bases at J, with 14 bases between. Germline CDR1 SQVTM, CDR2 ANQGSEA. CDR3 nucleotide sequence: TGCAGCGCCTCGGACGGCGGGGAGACCCAGTACTTC. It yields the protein CSASDGGETQYF.

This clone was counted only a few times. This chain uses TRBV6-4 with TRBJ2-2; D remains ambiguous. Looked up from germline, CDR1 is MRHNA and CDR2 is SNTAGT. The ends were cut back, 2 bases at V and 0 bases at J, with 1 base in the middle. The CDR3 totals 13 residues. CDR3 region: CASSDTNTGELFF. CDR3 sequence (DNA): TGTGCCAGCAGTGACACGAACACCGGGGAGCTGTTTTTT.

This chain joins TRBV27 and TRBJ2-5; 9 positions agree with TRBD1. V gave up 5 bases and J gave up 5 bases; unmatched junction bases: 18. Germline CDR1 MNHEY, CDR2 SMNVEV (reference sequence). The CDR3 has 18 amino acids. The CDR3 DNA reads TGTGCCAGCAGTCCGGGACAGGGACTTTTCGGGTTAGGCGAGACCCAGTACTTC. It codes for CASSPGQGLFGLGETQYF.